The T cell receptor (beta chain) under discussion was sequenced for a study of post-analysis software for immune sequencing data. The study's findings and limits: In multiple sclerosis, normalized Chao1 diversity was significantly below that of controls. Patients showed TRBV5-6, TRBV5-1 and TRBV20-1 among about five TRBV segments more frequent than in controls.

Trimming left V 3 bases short and J 2 bases short, with 16 bases between. This CDR3 is built from 16 residues. CDR1 is LNHNV and CDR2 is YYDKDF in the germline V gene (reference sequence). Sequencing libraries made from TCR beta cDNA carried unique molecular identifiers. Some 500,000 cDNA molecules were obtained per 1 to 10 million input T cells. TCRdb used MiXCR to reprocess the PCR reads, holding one entry per CDR3 protein. This sample has over 300,000 distinct CDR3 sequences, with about a third found just once. Comment on this clonotype: Its cognate antigen is unknown.

V and J are TRBV15 and TRBJ2-5; no reliable D call. The TCR comes from a girl aged 5-17 years with multiple sclerosis. The sequenced sample was blood. In DNA, the CDR3 is TGTGCCACCAGCAGTGGGGTTGTGGCAGCACAAGAGACCCAGTACTTC. Translated: CATSSGVVAAQETQYF.